One and the same sample provided the 10 T cell receptor beta chains below, sequenced in a study of cytomegalovirus exposure and HLA in healthy donors. Both 60 Vbeta primers and 13 Jbeta primers went into the PCR. Using immunoSEQ multiplex PCR, the repertoire was profiled, and TCRdb retains in-frame clones only, with some absent. The table lists 100,000 or so clones, roughly 77% of them singletons. Sequences were obtained from PBMCs. The receptors stem from a man aged 30-40 years in good health and CMV-seronegative.

The chain links TRBV7-9 to TRBJ2-1, with TRBD2 matching 13 bases. V gave up 2 bases and J gave up 10 bases; unmatched junction bases: 5. The germline V gene has CDR1 SEHNR and CDR2 FQNEAQ (reference sequence). This CDR3 spans 15 amino acids. The CDR3 DNA is TGTGCCAGCAGCTTACTCGGACTAGCGGGAGCCGAGCAGTTCTTC. Encoded protein: CASSLLGLAGAEQFF.

This chain uses TRBV9 with TRBJ2-7; D is perhaps TRBD2 (5 bases). The CDR3 loop spans 18 amino acids. CDR1 is SGDLS and CDR2 is YYNGEE in the germline V gene. The V gene lost 3 bases and the J gene lost 2 bases, with 24 bases spanning the gap. The CDR3 loop is CASSATPTLGNLPYEQYF. The CDR3 DNA is TGTGCCAGCAGCGCGACACCAACCCTCGGGAACCTGCCCTACGAGCAGTACTTC.

This clone was found a few times. The rearrangement joins TRBV5-1 to TRBJ1-5; 7 positions agree with TRBD1. This CDR3 spans 15 amino acids. Germline loops: CDR1 SGHRS, CDR2 YFSETQ. The V gene end was trimmed by 0 bases and the J gene end by 4 bases; junction bases not matched to a gene: 4. DNA for the CDR3: TGCGCCAGCAGCTTGGACAGGGGCCAGAATCAGCCCCAGCATTTT. Translation: CASSLDRGQNQPQHF.

This chain uses TRBV5-1 with TRBJ1-1; perhaps TRBD1 as D (5 bases). V lost 1 base and J lost 5, with 12 bases in between. CDR3 length: 14 residues. Germline lookup yields CDR1 SGHRS and CDR2 YFSETQ. DNA for the CDR3: TGCGCCAGCAGCTTGAAGGGGCCCGGGACTGAAGCTTTCTTT. Translation gives CASSLKGPGTEAFF.

The V and J genes are TRBV27 and TRBJ2-3; 10 nucleotides agree with TRBD2. Trimming removed 6 bases from V and 1 base from J; junction bases left unmatched: 10. This CDR3 has 17 amino acids. Germline V gives CDR1 MNHEY, CDR2 SMNVEV (reference sequence). CDR3 sequence (DNA): TGTGCCAGCAGACTAACTCGGACTAGCGGAGGCACAGATACGCAGTATTTT. The encoded protein is CASRLTRTSGGTDTQYF.

The chain joins TRBV6-6 to TRBJ1-2; 10 nucleotides align to TRBD1. Germline trimming cut 4 bases from V and 6 bases from J; bases unmatched to any gene: 8. The CDR3 is 15 amino acids. Germline V gene sequence: CDR1 MNHNY, CDR2 SVGAGI (reference sequence). The CDR3: CASSFRDRGLNGYTF. DNA for the CDR3: TGTGCCAGCAGTTTCCGGGACAGGGGTCTCAATGGCTACACCTTC.

This clone has a handful of counts. The V gene is TRBV28, the J gene TRBJ2-5, with D tentatively TRBD1 (5 bases). Germline loops: CDR1 MDHEN, CDR2 SYDVKM. With 1 base removed from V and 0 bases from J, the gap between germline ends came to 12 bases. The CDR3 contains 16 residues. The chain's CDR3 is CASSLLQESYQETQYF. DNA of the CDR3: TGTGCCAGCAGTTTATTACAGGAATCGTACCAAGAGACCCAGTACTTC.

The V call is TRBV7-5, the J call TRBJ2-3; the table gives TRBD2 as D, unverified against the DNA. TRBV7-5 has pseudogene status. The CDR3 extends over 15 amino acids. The CDR3 sequence: CARSLGGTSCHTQYF. CDR3 nucleotide sequence: TGTGCCAGAAGCTTAGGGGGGACTAGTTGCCATACGCAGTATTTT.

This chain uses TRBV9 with TRBJ2-5; 11 nucleotides line up with TRBD2. The CDR3 loop spans 16 amino acids. Germline V gives CDR1 SGDLS, CDR2 YYNGEE. The V gene end was trimmed by 1 base and the J gene end by 4 bases; junction bases not matched to a gene: 6. CDR3 in amino acids: CASSVQLAGGLETQYF. As DNA, the CDR3 is TGTGCCAGCAGCGTACAGCTAGCGGGGGGTTTAGAGACCCAGTACTTC.

J is TRBJ1-1 and V is TRBV28; TRBD1 aligns across 10 bases. CDR1 MDHEN and CDR2 SYDVKM come from the germline V gene. V trimming: 1 base; J trimming: 0 bases; junction bases outside the gene matches: 2. This CDR3 comprises 16 residues. This chain's CDR3 is CASSLSGQGVNTEAFF. The DNA of the CDR3 is TGTGCCAGCAGTTTATCTGGACAGGGGGTGAACACTGAAGCTTTCTTT. Together with reference TRBV28 and TRBJ1-1, the CDR3 gives the full variable domain: DVKVTQSSRYLVKRTGEKVFLECVQDMDHENMFWYRQDPGLGLRLIYFSYDVKMKEKGDIPEGYSVSREKKERFSLILESASTNQTSMYLCASSLSGQGVNTEAFFGQGTRLTVV.